Only one count was recorded for the clone carrying this TCR beta chain. What it binds is not known. This record belongs to a study of a mutant IDH1 vaccine in newly diagnosed glioma. The wider study: Earlier treatment was radiotherapy, temozolomide, or both, with most getting both.

This table comes from immunoSEQ multiplex PCR, and its TCRdb copy is limited to in-frame clones, with some not included. The repertoire consists of 50,000 to 65,000 clones, with approximately 81% occurring once and the leading ten covering about 19%. Time point defined: baseline, week 1 (first vaccination visit). Treatment meaning: pre-vaccination baseline after standard-of-care therapy. CDR1 and CDR2 from the germline V gene are SGHRS and YFSETQ. The ends lost 0 bases at V and 3 bases at J; junction bases unmatched: 6. This CDR3 region has 16 residues. The study's findings and limits: With respect to changes in top peripheral T cell clonotypes, pseudoprogression seemed unrelated.

The receptor was isolated from a young man with glioma. The sample consisted of PBMCs, taken from a glioma patient treated with radiotherapy, temozolomide or both. The chain couples TRBV5-1 to TRBJ2-7; 10 bases align to TRBD1. CDR3: CASSLVSGTGDYEQYF. DNA of the CDR3: TGCGCCAGCAGCTTGGTTTCCGGGACAGGGGACTACGAGCAGTACTTC.